This T cell receptor (beta chain) was profiled in a study of blood T cell repertoires in COVID-19. Germline CDR1 is SEHNR and CDR2 is FQNEAQ (reference sequence). The V and J ends lost 2 bases and 7 bases respectively, with 9 bases between them. CDR3 length: 12 residues. Study processing details: Reference gene primer amplification gave nucleated cell count estimates. Libraries were prepared by immunoSEQ multiplex PCR; TCRdb keeps only in-frame clonotypes and omits some of them. V and J calls and clone size follow that table, whereas D and trimming were derived from the DNA. The sample records around 99,000 clones, about three quarters being singletons.

This chain uses TRBV7-9 with TRBJ2-7; D is ambiguous. This sequence was found in a man in his fifties or sixties who had recovered from COVID-19. The source material was peripheral blood. CDR3 DNA: TGTGCCAGCAGCTTACACGGAGAGGAGCAGTACTTC. Protein product: CASSLHGEEQYF.